This TCR beta chain is drawn from a study of cytomegalovirus exposure and HLA in healthy donors. Study conclusions and caveats: The study listed 150 to 200 cytomegalovirus-associated TCR beta chains. Some V segments, TRBV6-2 and TRBV6-3 among them, were indistinguishable and were therefore excluded.

Concerning this clone itself: Its antigen is currently unknown.

The PCR was carried out with 60 Vbeta primers and 13 Jbeta primers. Sequenced by immunoSEQ multiplex PCR; TCRdb stores in-frame clones only, minus some. Recorded here are about 79,000 clones; the top ten clones represent roughly 5%. The germline V gene has CDR1 SNHLY and CDR2 FYNNEI. The V end lost 7 bases, the J end lost 0 bases, and 12 bases lay between the germline ends. This CDR3 has 14 amino acids. This receptor was obtained from a man aged 30-40 years in good health and CMV-seronegative. The sequencing sample was made of PBMCs. The chain carries TRBV2 and TRBJ2-5; no clear D gene. CDR3 DNA: TGTGCCAGCATCCTAACTATGTACCAAGAGACCCAGTACTTC. This gives the protein CASILTMYQETQYF.